This record looks at one TCR beta chain sequence and its context. It has no known antigen specificity. No base qualities exist here, and no much larger clone lies one base off it. From its cysteine to its phenylalanine, the CDR3 spans 17 amino acids. Only the CDR3 portion is preserved as DNA: 51 bases, with reading frame beginning at the first base. The germline V gene supplies CDR1 SGDLS and CDR2 YYNGEE. Unmatched junction bases come to 8, with V trimmed by 0 bases and J by 7 bases. This specimen's treatment or condition label, per the study, means: live attenuated yellow fever vaccine strain. A standard Ficoll-Paque protocol was used to isolate PBMCs from peripheral blood. Dynabeads CD4 and CD8 positive selection kits were used to isolate CD4 and CD8 T-cell fractions. TriZol was used to extract RNA from bulk PBMCs, CD4 and CD8 fractions, and dextramer-positive and dextramer-negative fractions. The source of the sample is a study of T cells after yellow fever vaccination (dated 2019 in TCRdb). For the study in its entirety: The SMART-Seq v4 Ultra Low Input RNA kit was used to prepare libraries from fractions with low cell numbers. To track T-cell clones before and after primary and booster YFV17D yellow fever vaccination, bulk TCR alpha and beta repertoires were sequenced longitudinally. Blood was collected at multiple timepoints before and after primary and secondary immunization, and bulk PBMC replicates and cell subsets were isolated. Two healthy male donors made up the cohort, one aged 18 to 29 years and the other aged 30 to 40 years. Overall study outcomes, separate from this receptor: A small share of clonotypes occurred in both CD4 and CD8 compartments, likely arising from convergent recombination. Compared with the primary T-cell response, the secondary T-cell response was weaker but faster, peaking on day 5 rather than day 15. FACS-sorted repertoires could contain abundant contaminating clonotypes from the bulk population, so computational filtering was required. Because the study included only a couple of donors, the extent to which the findings can be generalized is limited. After the booster, most of the clones that had expanded following primary vaccination were detected again (approximately 96% of CD4 and 85% to 90% of CD8), which suggests that memory was broadly maintained.

The instrument was an Illumina NovaSeq 6000. Synthesis of TCR cDNA relied on 5'RACE template switching, a step that introduced a universal primer site along with unique molecular identifiers. Priming of cDNA synthesis was performed from both the TCR alpha and TCR beta constant segments. Libraries were amplified in two PCR steps, with sample barcodes and sequencing adapters added in the second step. Sequencing of the libraries was done on either Illumina HiSeq 2500 (2x100 bp) or NovaSeq (2x150 bp). Under the source paper's analysis protocol: MIGEC handled demultiplexing of reads and collapsing into UMI consensus sequences, while MiXCR performed V(D)J alignment. Vaccine-responding clonotypes were defined with edgeR using replicate PBMC samples, requiring FDR below 0.01 and a log2 fold change above 5 up to day 15. CD4 or CD8 identity was assigned to each bulk clonotype according to whether the clonotype was present at higher abundance in the sequenced CD4 repertoire or the sequenced CD8 repertoire. TCRdb trimmed the raw reads at Q25, called clones with MiXCR and kept productive beta chains. For every CDR3 protein sequence, its rows merge into one entry that carries the most common genes and DNA. TCRdb, not the authors, supplied the V and J calls. This sample comprises some 300,000 distinct CDR3 sequences, 8.5% to 10% of them detected only once. Around 3.3% of the sample rests with the top ten.

This sequence uses TRBV9 and TRBJ1-6; 9 of the junction bases match TRBD1. The source material was CD4+ T cells sorted from PBMCs, sampled 5 days after the yellow fever booster vaccination. This clonotype originated in a man younger than 35 who received the YFV17D yellow fever vaccine. The nucleotides are TGTGCCAGCAGCGTAGGTCCCTACAGGGGGCAAAATTCACCCCTCCACTTT. Its amino acids are CASSVGPYRGQNSPLHF.